A single sample gave rise to the 6 T cell receptor beta chains below, sequenced in a study of Graves' ophthalmopathy and Graves' hyperthyroidism listed by TCRdb under 2018. Data came from an Illumina HiSeq 2000. For repertoire sequencing, the TCR beta CDR3 regions were amplified from RNA transcripts. The first round was an RT-PCR using HTBI primers with the Qiagen OneStep RT-PCR kit, and this first round was followed by a second-round multiplex PCR, then size selection and purification. TCRdb handled the public reads itself, with Q25 trimming in fastp and clone calling in MiXCR, and kept productive beta chains. Each CDR3 protein appears once, grouped with its most common genes and DNA. Here the sample has roughly 380,000 distinct CDR3 sequences; 15% to 17% occur a single time. In total, the top ten clones hold 5.5% to 7% of the sample. Sequenced: peripheral blood. The receptors derive from a woman aged 18-29 years with stable Graves' hyperthyroidism. Donor details come from another sample of the same person, matched by shared clones.

This clonotype appeared many times. CDR3 sequence (DNA): TGTGCCAGCAGTGACTCGCGACTAGCGGGGGACACCGGGGAGCTGTTTTTT. Its protein is CASSDSRLAGDTGELFF. The chain carries TRBV6-4 and TRBJ2-2; 12 bases align to TRBD2. CDR1 and CDR2 (germline): MRHNA, SNTAGT. V shed 0 bases, J shed 3 bases, and the junction held 2 bases outside the gene matches. The CDR3 extends over 17 amino acids.

This clonotype was detected ten times or more. The chain is built from TRBV7-2 and TRBJ2-7, with D possibly TRBD1 on 5 matching bases. The V end lost 3 bases, the J end lost 6 bases, and 12 bases lay between the germline ends. CDR1 is SGHTA and CDR2 is FQGNSA in the germline V gene. The CDR3 consists of 13 residues. The CDR3 DNA reads TGTGCCAGCAGCTTTACAGGAAAAAGCGAGCAGTACTTC. Its translation: CASSFTGKSEQYF.

V usage is TRBV11-2 and J usage is TRBJ2-7, with unresolved D. The V gene lost 1 base and the J gene lost 3 bases, with 7 bases spanning the gap. CDR1 is SGHAT, CDR2 FQNNGV, per germline. This CDR3 is 13 amino acids long. The CDR3, as DNA: TGTGCCAGCAGCTTAGCTACTTTCTACGAGCAGTACTTC. Protein: CASSLATFYEQYF.

This clonotype came up many times. The CDR3 DNA is TGTGCCAGCAGCTTCGCAGACAGGGGGGAAGAGACCCAGTACTTC. Translation gives CASSFADRGEETQYF. This sequence joins TRBV7-2 and TRBJ2-5, with TRBD1 matching 9 bases. V shed 3 bases and J 3 bases; nucleotides not matched to a gene: 5. There are 15 residues in the CDR3. The germline V gene encodes CDR1 SGHTA and CDR2 FQGNSA.

This clonotype was seen at least ten times. This sequence joins TRBV20-1 and TRBJ1-1; D not resolved. CDR1 is DFQATT and CDR2 is SNEGSKA in the germline V gene (reference sequence). CDR3 length: 15 amino acids. V dropped 6 bases and J dropped 5 bases, with 22 bases sitting between them. This CDR3 is CSAAREGQEETEAFF. The CDR3 DNA follows: TGCAGTGCCGCTAGAGAAGGTCAGGAGGAAACTGAAGCTTTCTTT.

This clonotype showed up many times. The chain couples TRBV9 to TRBJ2-5; 12 bases agree with TRBD2. Germline V gene data show CDR1 as SGDLS and CDR2 as YYNGEE. With 4 bases clipped from V and 4 bases from J, the junction kept 5 bases outside the gene matches. This CDR3 spans 15 amino acids. This CDR3 is CASSPGLAGRETQYF. The CDR3, as DNA: TGTGCCAGCAGCCCTGGACTAGCGGGGCGAGAGACCCAGTACTTC.